This TCR beta chain was retrieved from a study of beta chain features in type 1 diabetes. This clone appeared a few times. Germline assignment: CDR1 MNHEY and CDR2 SVGAGI. V was cut by 0 bases and J by 6 bases, with 15 bases left in between. This CDR3 comprises 16 residues. Every bit of the isolated RNA underwent reverse transcription, so sequencing read expressed TCRB transcripts. Only in-frame clones appear in the TCRdb table, and some are missing; sequencing was by immunoSEQ multiplex PCR. The sample consists of 200,000 to 250,000 clones, about 11% of them appearing once. V and J are TRBV6-5 and TRBJ2-4; D gene ambiguous. The sample consisted of central memory CD4+ T cells from blood. The TCR was taken from a man younger than 30 in good health. The CDR3 reads CASSYSIRRAGNIQYF. The CDR3 nucleotides are TGTGCCAGCAGTTACTCGATCCGCCGTGCTGGAAACATTCAGTACTTC.